The clone carrying this TCR beta chain was seen ten or more times. What it binds is not known. These data belong to a study of early T cells in non-severe SARS-CoV-2 infection. Study-wide context: Bulk RNA isolated from unsorted whole blood underwent sequencing; chains were not paired.

Unique molecular identifiers tagged individual cDNA molecules. Each CDR3 protein is one row after TCRdb ran MiXCR on the 5' RACE reads. This table holds 25,000 to 30,000 distinct CDR3 sequences, 5% to 6.5% found once. The CDR3 spans 14 residues. V trimming: 7 bases; J trimming: 5 bases; junction bases outside the gene matches: 7. General study findings and limits: The VDJdb matching leaned toward anti-spike CD8 responses and overlooked private and CD4 specificities.

The sample was whole blood, taken at baseline. The TCR was taken from an adult who was a healthcare worker with PCR-confirmed SARS-CoV-2 infection or an uninfected control (not recorded which). The chain uses TRBV12-3 or TRBV12-4 and TRBJ1-2; 10 bases match TRBD1. The CDR3 protein is CASTLRDRGYGYTF. CDR3 nucleotides: TGTGCCAGCACCCTCCGGGACAGGGGTTATGGCTACACCTTC.